A single sample gave rise to the 20 T cell receptor beta chains below, sequenced in a study of blood T cell repertoires in COVID-19. The protocol was immunoSEQ multiplex PCR, while the TCRdb copy is restricted to in-frame clones and leaves out a portion. Among about 200,000 clones, roughly 87% were seen once, and the ten largest hold approximately 2.1%. Sequencing used PBMCs or T cells enriched from blood (not recorded which). These receptors originate from a woman between 25 and 40 years old who had recovered from COVID-19.

This clone has more than one count but fewer than ten. This chain joins TRBV30 and TRBJ1-5; D is unclear. The CDR3 is 15 residues long. CDR1 and CDR2 from the germline V gene are GTSNPN and SVGIG (reference sequence). V dropped 7 bases and J dropped 0 bases, with 16 bases sitting between them. DNA for the CDR3: TGTGCCTTCCAGGAGGGCATCCATAGCAATCAGCCCCAGCATTTT. Translated, it gives CAFQEGIHSNQPQHF.

The gene calls are TRBV7-3 and TRBJ1-4, with a possible D match to TRBD1 (6 bases). In germline, CDR1 is SGHTA, CDR2 FQGTGA. The CDR3 is 13 amino acids. Trimming removed 2 bases from V and 5 bases from J, with 6 bases in between. In DNA, the CDR3 is TGTGCCAGCAGCTTAGGACAGAATGAAAAACTGTTTTTT. It encodes CASSLGQNEKLFF. The full variable domain, in which reference TRBV7-3 and TRBJ1-4 provide the parts outside the CDR3, is GAGVSQTPSNKVTEKGKYVELRCDPISGHTALYWYRQSLGQGPEFLIYFQGTGAADDSGLPNDRFFAVRPEGSVSTLKIQRTERGDSAVYLCASSLGQNEKLFFGSGTQLSVL.

CDR3 sequence reads: CASSLQGLADNEQFF. The CDR3 bases are TGTGCCAGCAGCTTACAAGGACTAGCGGACAATGAGCAGTTCTTC. The chain uses TRBV7-3 and TRBJ2-1; 10 nucleotides align to TRBD2. J was trimmed by 5 bases and V by 2 bases; bases with no gene match: 3. In germline, CDR1 is SGHTA, CDR2 FQGTGA. The CDR3 runs 15 residues. Full variable domain (remainder filled in from reference TRBV7-3 and TRBJ2-1): GAGVSQTPSNKVTEKGKYVELRCDPISGHTALYWYRQSLGQGPEFLIYFQGTGAADDSGLPNDRFFAVRPEGSVSTLKIQRTERGDSAVYLCASSLQGLADNEQFFGPGTRLTVL.

This clone appeared a single time. The CDR3 nucleotides read TGTGCCAGCAGGATAGGCGGGGACACAGATACGCAGTATTTT. It yields the protein CASRIGGDTDTQYF. The chain uses TRBV7-2 and TRBJ2-3; tentative D call: TRBD2 (6 bases). CDR3 length equals 14 residues. Germline CDR1 SGHTA, CDR2 FQGNSA. Trimming took 6 bases from V and 2 from J, leaving 12 bases between them.

The chain carries TRBV28 and TRBJ2-7; weak D call: TRBD1 (7 bases). The V gene's germline CDR1 is MDHEN and CDR2 SYDVKM. The V gene lost 6 bases and the J gene lost 2 bases, with 14 bases spanning the gap. The CDR3 consists of 14 residues. CDR3 DNA sequence: TGTGCCAGCAGGGGTGGAGGGGGCGCCTACGAGCAGTACTTC. Residues: CASRGGGGAYEQYF.

This chain uses TRBV7-3 with TRBJ2-3; 11 bases align to TRBD1. This CDR3 has 19 residues. Looked up from germline, CDR1 is SGHTA and CDR2 is FQGTGA. V lost 1 base and J lost 3; bases outside the gene matches: 12. CDR3 region: CASSLNPPGTGGGTDTQYF. CDR3 bases: TGTGCCAGCAGCTTAAACCCCCCAGGGACAGGGGGTGGAACAGATACGCAGTATTTT. The variable domain in full, completed from reference TRBV7-3 and TRBJ2-3, reads GAGVSQTPSNKVTEKGKYVELRCDPISGHTALYWYRQSLGQGPEFLIYFQGTGAADDSGLPNDRFFAVRPEGSVSTLKIQRTERGDSAVYLCASSLNPPGTGGGTDTQYFGPGTRLTVL.

The rearrangement joins TRBV29-1 to TRBJ2-4; D may be TRBD1 (6 bases). Germline-derived CDR1 and CDR2 are SQVTM and ANQGSEA. V shed 6 bases and J shed 0 bases, with 9 bases lying between them. This CDR3 spans 13 amino acids. In DNA, the CDR3 is TGCAGCGTCCAGGGGTTAGCCAAAAACATTCAGTACTTC. This sequence encodes CSVQGLAKNIQYF. Drawing the rest from reference TRBV29-1 and TRBJ2-4, the complete variable domain is SAVISQKPSRDICQRGTSLTIQCQVDSQVTMMFWYRQQPGQSLTLIATANQGSEATYESGFVIDKFPISRPNLTFSTLTVSNMSPEDSSIYLCSVQGLAKNIQYFGAGTRLSVL.

The rearrangement joins TRBV7-2 to TRBJ1-4; no clear D gene. The CDR3 is made up of 14 amino acids. Germline lookup yields CDR1 SGHTA and CDR2 FQGNSA. V was trimmed by 5 bases and J by 0 bases, leaving 7 bases between them. As DNA, the CDR3 is TGTGCCAGCAGCCGCCTACCAACTAATGAAAAACTGTTTTTT. This translates into CASSRLPTNEKLFF.

V gene TRBV30 combines with J gene TRBJ1-6; unclear D gene. Germline V lookup: CDR1 GTSNPN, CDR2 SVGIG (reference sequence). Deletions cut 3 bases from V and 5 bases from J, with 11 bases between. The CDR3 loop spans 14 amino acids. This CDR3 is CAWRNSANNSPLHF. In DNA form, the CDR3 reads TGTGCCTGGAGAAACAGTGCTAATAATTCACCCCTCCACTTT. The entire variable domain, with the rest obtained from reference TRBV30 and TRBJ1-6, is as follows: SQTIHQWPATLVQPVGSPLSLECTVEGTSNPNLYWYRQAAGRGLQLLFYSVGIGQISSEVPQNLSASRPQDRQFILSSKKLLLSDSGFYLCAWRNSANNSPLHFGNGTRLTVT.

The chain recombines TRBV5-1 with TRBJ1-6; no clear D gene. The CDR3 sequence is 16 residues long. Trimming took off 4 bases at V and 7 bases at J, with 18 bases between the two ends. Germline lookup yields CDR1 SGHRS and CDR2 YFSETQ. The CDR3 region has the DNA TGCGCCAGCAGCCGGGAGCCGAGACCATTAAATTCACCCCTCCACTTT. Translated, it gives CASSREPRPLNSPLHF.

The V call is TRBV13, the J call TRBJ1-1; D gene unclear. Germline CDR1 reads PRHDT; CDR2 reads FYEKMQ (reference sequence). The CDR3 is 13 residues long. Trimming took off 4 bases at V and 5 bases at J, with 11 bases between the two ends. The CDR3 DNA is TGTGCCAGCAGCTCCCTTCAGATAACTGAAGCTTTCTTT. Encoded protein: CASSSLQITEAFF.

This chain connects TRBV6-5 to TRBJ1-6, with 9 bases fitting TRBD1. Germline lookup yields CDR1 MNHEY and CDR2 SVGAGI. With 7 bases clipped from V and 9 bases from J, the junction kept 7 bases outside the gene matches. The CDR3 sequence is 14 residues long. CDR3 nucleotide sequence: TGTGCCAGCACCCTAGGGACAGGGAGTTCACCCCTCCACTTT. Translating it yields CASTLGTGSSPLHF.

The V gene is TRBV30, the J gene TRBJ1-2; possibly TRBD1 for D (5 bases). The CDR3 has 15 residues. Germline V gene lookup returns CDR1 GTSNPN and CDR2 SVGIG (reference sequence). Between the trimmed V and J ends, which lost 1 base and 2 bases, there was a span of 14 bases. The CDR3 DNA sequence: TGTGCCTGGAGTGGGGGCAGGTGGGAAAACTATGGCTACACCTTC. Protein product: CAWSGGRWENYGYTF.

The chain employs TRBV5-1 and TRBJ1-6; 8 bases map to TRBD1. Germline V lookup: CDR1 SGHRS, CDR2 YFSETQ. The CDR3 loop spans 14 amino acids. After removal of 5 bases from V and 7 bases from J, the junction contained 5 bases not matched to a gene. The CDR3 here is CASSAGQENSPLHF. The DNA for the CDR3 is TGCGCCAGCAGTGCGGGACAGGAGAATTCACCCCTCCACTTT.

The chain combines TRBV6-5 with TRBJ2-3; a weak D match, TRBD1 (5 bases). Germline CDR1 is MNHEY and CDR2 is SVGAGI. Trimming pared 1 base from V and 4 bases from J, leaving 12 bases between. CDR3 length: 15 residues. The CDR3 DNA follows: TGTGCCAGCAGTTACTGGCAGGGAAGCCCAGATACGCAGTATTTT. Amino acid sequence: CASSYWQGSPDTQYF.

The chain couples TRBV18 to TRBJ1-2; unclear D gene. Trimming took 3 bases from V and 2 from J, leaving 16 bases between them. The CDR3 loop spans 16 amino acids. Germline CDR1 is KGHSH and CDR2 is LQKENI. This CDR3 reads CASSPKIESGNYGYTF. The CDR3 nucleotides read TGTGCCAGCTCACCGAAAATTGAGTCGGGAAACTATGGCTACACCTTC.

This clone was picked up many times. The gene calls are TRBV4-1 and TRBJ2-7; 11 bases are shared with TRBD2. The CDR3 runs to 18 residues. Germline assignment: CDR1 MGHRA and CDR2 YSYEKL. With 0 bases clipped from V and 6 bases from J, the junction kept 13 bases outside the gene matches. The DNA of the CDR3 is TGCGCCAGCAGCCAAGATGGGGTAACTAGCGGGAGCCCTCTCGAGCAGTACTTC. This codes for CASSQDGVTSGSPLEQYF.

CDR3 amino acids: CASSLYGSKRTQYF. The DNA of the CDR3 is TGTGCCAGCAGTTTATACGGGTCCAAGAGAACCCAGTACTTC. V usage is TRBV27 and J usage is TRBJ2-5; no clear D gene. The CDR3 runs to 14 residues. Trimming pared 1 base from V and 8 bases from J, leaving 14 bases between. Germline assignment: CDR1 MNHEY and CDR2 SMNVEV (reference sequence).

The genes are TRBV14 and TRBJ1-2; no definite D call. Looked up from germline, CDR1 is SGHDN and CDR2 is FVKESK. Trimming cost V 1 base and J 8 bases, with 17 bases left between them. The CDR3 covers 15 residues. CDR3 bases: TGTGCCAGCAGCCAAGGAGGTACGGGTGAAAGGGGCTACACCTTC. Its protein product is CASSQGGTGERGYTF.

The genes are TRBV28 and TRBJ2-7; 13 bases match TRBD2. Germline-derived CDR1 and CDR2 are MDHEN and SYDVKM. Trimming took 3 bases from V and 6 from J; bases not matched to a gene: 2. CDR3 length equals 14 residues. The CDR3 sequence: CASSLTSGRPEQYF. In nucleotides, the CDR3 is TGTGCCAGCAGTTTGACTAGCGGGAGGCCCGAGCAGTACTTC. Drawing the rest from reference TRBV28 and TRBJ2-7, the complete variable domain is DVKVTQSSRYLVKRTGEKVFLECVQDMDHENMFWYRQDPGLGLRLIYFSYDVKMKEKGDIPEGYSVSREKKERFSLILESASTNQTSMYLCASSLTSGRPEQYFGPGTRLTVT.